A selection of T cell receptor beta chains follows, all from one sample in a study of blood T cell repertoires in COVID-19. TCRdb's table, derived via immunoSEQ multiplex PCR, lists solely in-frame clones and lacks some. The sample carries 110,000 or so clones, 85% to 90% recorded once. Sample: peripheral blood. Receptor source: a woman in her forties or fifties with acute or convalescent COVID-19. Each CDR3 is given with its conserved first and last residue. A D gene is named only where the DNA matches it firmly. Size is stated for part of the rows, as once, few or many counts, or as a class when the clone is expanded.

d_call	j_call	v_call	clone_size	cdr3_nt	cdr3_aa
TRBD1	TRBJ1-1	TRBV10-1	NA	TGCGCCAGCAGTGGAATCCGGGACAGGGTCTCTGAAGCTTTCTTT	CASSGIRDRVSEAFF
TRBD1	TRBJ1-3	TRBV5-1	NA	TGCGCCAGGCCGGGACAGGGGCCAGAAACCGGAAACACCATATATTTT	CARPGQGPETGNTIYF
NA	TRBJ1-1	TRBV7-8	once	TGTGCCAGCAGCGATGTCGGCACTGAAGCTTTCTTT	CASSDVGTEAFF
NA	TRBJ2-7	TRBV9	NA	TGTGCCAGCAGCGAGCGAGGAGAATTTGTCAACGAGCAGTACTTC	CASSERGEFVNEQYF
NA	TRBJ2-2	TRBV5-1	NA	TGCGCCAGCAGCTTGGCCGGAACAGGGTTCACCGGGGAGCTGTTTTTT	CASSLAGTGFTGELFF
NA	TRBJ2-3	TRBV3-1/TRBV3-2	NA	TGTGCCACCCTTTCAGAAAGGGGTCGGGGCACAGATACGCAGTATTTT	CATLSERGRGTDTQYF
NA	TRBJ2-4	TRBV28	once	TGTGCCAGCAGTTACGGGACCAAAAACATTCAGTACTTC	CASSYGTKNIQYF
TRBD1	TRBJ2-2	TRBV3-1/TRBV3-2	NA	TGTGCCAGTATGGACAGGGGGAACACCGGGGAGCTGTTTTTT	CASMDRGNTGELFF
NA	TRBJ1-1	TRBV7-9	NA	TGTGCCAGCAGCTTAGACCTATTCCCTCTTGAAGCTTTCTTT	CASSLDLFPLEAFF
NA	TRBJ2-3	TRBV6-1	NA	TGTGCCAGCAGTGAAATTCACTATACGCAGTATTTT	CASSEIHYTQYF
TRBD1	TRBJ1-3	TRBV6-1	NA	TGTGCCAGCAGTGAAGGACAGGGGCAGAGAAACACCATATATTTT	CASSEGQGQRNTIYF
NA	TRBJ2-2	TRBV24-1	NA	TGTGCCACCAGTGATTTGCCAGCCGGGGCCGGGGAGCTGTTTTTT	CATSDLPAGAGELFF
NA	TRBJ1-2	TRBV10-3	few	TGTGCCATCCGAGCTACCTATGGCTACACCTTC	CAIRATYGYTF
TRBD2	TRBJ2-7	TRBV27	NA	TGTGCCAGCAGTTTATATAGCGGGAGATCCCTCGAGCAGTACTTC	CASSLYSGRSLEQYF
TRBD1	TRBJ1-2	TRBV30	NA	TGTGCCTGGAGTGTCCCAGGGACAGCTCATCTCTATGGCTACACCTTC	CAWSVPGTAHLYGYTF
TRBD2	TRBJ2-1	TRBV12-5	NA	TGTGCTAGTCGACGGGAGGGTGCCTACAATGAGCAGTTCTTC	CASRREGAYNEQFF
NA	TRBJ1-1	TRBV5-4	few	TGTGCCAGCAGCCTGGGGGGGGGAGAAGAAGCTTTCTTT	CASSLGGGEEAFF